A selection of T cell receptor beta chains follows, all from one sample in a study of regulatory T cells in long-lasting Graves disease. From the multiplex PCR reads, TCRdb called clonotypes with MiXCR, one entry per CDR3 protein. The sample holds about 400,000 distinct CDR3 sequences, 20% seen once. Material: peripheral blood mononuclear cells (PBMCs), obtained when the disease was refractory, from a patient treated with antithyroid drugs. The receptors originated from a female donor with Graves disease. The conserved cysteine and the conserved F or W are not part of the CDR3 here. The D gene is left open where the match is weak.

j_call d_call v_call cdr3_aa
TRBJ2-5 TRBD2 TRBV29-1 SYQVGLAGFQETQY
TRBJ2-2 . TRBV29-1 SVEVGTGGELF
TRBJ1-2 . TRBV6-1 ASSKTGPNYGYT
TRBJ2-1 TRBD1 TRBV5-1 ASSNGQGANYNEQF
TRBJ1-4 . TRBV5-8 ASSSGPREKLF
TRBJ2-7 . TRBV12-3/TRBV12-4 ASSLSLGAYEQY
TRBJ2-5 TRBD2 TRBV28 ASSSPSGRVGETQY
TRBJ2-2 . TRBV24-1 ATSDLAGDTGELF
TRBJ1-2 TRBD1 TRBV7-9 ASSGGANYGYT
TRBJ2-7 . TRBV19 ASSSLAIRGEQY
TRBJ2-2 . TRBV5-1 ASSLGQQNTGELF
TRBJ2-7 TRBD2 TRBV24-1 ATSDFRDRGTSEREQY
TRBJ1-1 . TRBV19 ASSDGGRGTLEAF
TRBJ2-2 TRBD2 TRBV20-1 SALSGRAIGELF
TRBJ2-2 . TRBV28 ASSFQRIDTGELF
TRBJ2-6 . TRBV28 APPRAEAGSGANVLT
TRBJ1-1 TRBD1 TRBV5-6 ASSAGQGIGNTEAF
TRBJ1-6 . TRBV18 ASSPGQQTWSPLH
TRBJ2-7 . TRBV7-2 ASSLGLGVSEQY
TRBJ1-1 . TRBV18 ASSPRGQGLGNTEAF
TRBJ2-1 . TRBV11-2 ASSLGTRLNEQF
TRBJ2-1 . TRBV28 AIQGFHNEQF
TRBJ1-2 TRBD1 TRBV29-1 SVEGQGAYGYT
TRBJ2-4 . TRBV13 ASGARMVAKNIQY
TRBJ2-5 . TRBV7-8 ASSRDLTGETQY
TRBJ2-6 TRBD2 TRBV4-3 ASSQDLLAGLSGANVLT
TRBJ1-5 . TRBV12-3/TRBV12-4 ASSLIAPGSDQPQH
TRBJ2-5 TRBD2 TRBV7-8 ASSLVLAVQETQY
TRBJ1-6 TRBD1 TRBV5-1 ASSQEDRVDSPLH
TRBJ2-5 TRBD1 TRBV6-2/TRBV6-3 ASSDWNRGPKETQY
TRBJ2-5 . TRBV7-9 ASSLRQTLEAQY
TRBJ2-7 TRBD2 TRBV28 ASSSPKLAGNLYEQY
TRBJ2-1 . TRBV11-2 ASSLVPEEVEQF
TRBJ2-2 . TRBV28 ASSPTHDSWAGELF